These T cell receptor beta chains were read from a single sample in a study of blood T cell repertoires in COVID-19. The assay was immunoSEQ multiplex PCR, and TCRdb's table has in-frame clones only and misses some. This table has hundreds of thousands of clones, 80% to 90% appearing once. The sample was PBMCs or T cells enriched from blood (not recorded which). These receptors all come from a man aged 30 to 45 who had recovered from COVID-19. Both conserved end residues are part of each CDR3. D genes are given only for firm matches. Not all rows give a size; the values are once, few, many and, for expanded clones, a class.

v_gene: TRBV4-1
j_gene: TRBJ2-1
len: 16
d_gene: TRBD2
abundance: NA
CDR3aa: CASSQDSGGSYNEQFF
CDR3nt: TGCGCCAGCAGCCAAGATAGTGGCGGGAGCTACAATGAGCAGTTCTTC

v_gene: TRBV11-2
j_gene: TRBJ1-6
len: 16
d_gene: NA
abundance: NA
CDR3aa: CASSLLPQGNNSPLHF
CDR3nt: TGTGCCAGCAGCTTGCTACCCCAGGGAAATAACTCACCCCTCCACTTT

v_gene: TRBV7-6
j_gene: TRBJ2-7
len: 14
d_gene: TRBD1
abundance: NA
CDR3aa: CASAPGDRVYEQYF
CDR3nt: TGTGCCAGCGCGCCCGGGGACAGGGTCTACGAGCAGTACTTC

v_gene: TRBV6-5
j_gene: TRBJ2-5
len: 15
d_gene: NA
abundance: NA
CDR3aa: CASSYSFGGSETQYF
CDR3nt: TGTGCCAGCAGTTACTCTTTTGGAGGGAGCGAGACCCAGTACTTC

v_gene: TRBV27
j_gene: TRBJ2-7
len: 18
d_gene: TRBD2
abundance: NA
CDR3aa: CASSPTALTSGRSYEQYF
CDR3nt: TGTGCCAGCAGTCCCACCGCGTTGACTAGCGGGAGATCCTACGAGCAGTACTTC

v_gene: TRBV11-1
j_gene: TRBJ2-7
len: 14
d_gene: TRBD2
abundance: NA
CDR3aa: CASSSWTSSYEQYF
CDR3nt: TGTGCCAGCAGCTCCTGGACTAGCTCCTACGAGCAGTACTTC

v_gene: TRBV18
j_gene: TRBJ1-2
len: 14
d_gene: NA
abundance: once
CDR3aa: CASSPPPLEAVDTF
CDR3nt: TGTGCCAGCTCACCACCACCTTTGGAGGCAGTTGACACCTTC

v_gene: TRBV3-1/TRBV3-2
j_gene: TRBJ2-7
len: 14
d_gene: NA
abundance: NA
CDR3aa: CASSQVGHTYEQYF
CDR3nt: TGTGCCAGCAGCCAAGTGGGACACACGTACGAGCAGTACTTC

v_gene: TRBV29-1
j_gene: TRBJ2-1
len: 11
d_gene: NA
abundance: NA
CDR3aa: CSVRGADEQFF
CDR3nt: TGCAGCGTCCGGGGGGCCGATGAGCAGTTCTTC

v_gene: TRBV10-3
j_gene: TRBJ2-5
len: 15
d_gene: TRBD1
abundance: once
CDR3aa: CAIGLGGQGSETQYF
CDR3nt: TGTGCCATCGGACTTGGGGGACAGGGGTCTGAGACCCAGTACTTC

v_gene: TRBV4-1
j_gene: TRBJ1-5
len: 15
d_gene: NA
abundance: NA
CDR3aa: CASSQVGGSNQPQHF
CDR3nt: TGCGCCAGCAGCCAAGTTGGCGGCAGCAATCAGCCCCAGCATTTT

v_gene: TRBV5-6
j_gene: TRBJ2-1
len: 14
d_gene: NA
abundance: NA
CDR3aa: CASSSGTPSNEQFF
CDR3nt: TGTGCCAGCAGCTCCGGGACTCCAAGCAATGAGCAGTTCTTC

v_gene: TRBV10-3
j_gene: TRBJ2-7
len: 14
d_gene: TRBD2
abundance: NA
CDR3aa: CAISLAGGSYEQYF
CDR3nt: TGTGCCATCAGCCTAGCGGGAGGGTCCTACGAGCAGTACTTC

v_gene: TRBV5-6
j_gene: TRBJ2-7
len: 16
d_gene: TRBD2
abundance: NA
CDR3aa: CASSPSGGTGSYEQYF
CDR3nt: TGTGCCAGCTCCCCTTCGGGAGGGACCGGCTCCTACGAGCAGTACTTC

v_gene: TRBV21-1
j_gene: TRBJ1-1
len: 15
d_gene: NA
abundance: NA
CDR3aa: CASSIQGIRNTEAFF
CDR3nt: TGTGCCAGCAGCATACAGGGGATTCGGAACACTGAAGCTTTCTTT

v_gene: TRBV19
j_gene: TRBJ1-2
len: 15
d_gene: TRBD1
abundance: NA
CDR3aa: CASSKWTGSSDGYTF
CDR3nt: TGTGCCAGTAGTAAGTGGACAGGCTCCTCGGATGGCTACACCTTC

v_gene: TRBV11-3
j_gene: TRBJ2-2
len: 15
d_gene: TRBD2
abundance: few
CDR3aa: CASSLEGSGARELFF
CDR3nt: TGTGCCAGCAGCTTAGAGGGAAGCGGGGCGAGGGAGCTGTTTTTT

v_gene: TRBV7-9
j_gene: TRBJ1-2
len: 14
d_gene: TRBD1
abundance: NA
CDR3aa: CASSLAGQGHGYTF
CDR3nt: TGTGCCAGCAGCTTAGCTGGACAGGGGCACGGCTACACCTTC

v_gene: TRBV28
j_gene: TRBJ1-2
len: 16
d_gene: NA
abundance: NA
CDR3aa: CASSSTLSRIGYGYTF
CDR3nt: TGTGCCAGCAGTTCAACCCTCTCCAGGATCGGCTATGGCTACACCTTC

v_gene: TRBV19
j_gene: TRBJ1-2
len: 15
d_gene: NA
abundance: NA
CDR3aa: CASRPLGRANYGYTF
CDR3nt: TGTGCCAGTAGACCATTGGGGAGAGCTAACTATGGCTACACCTTC

v_gene: TRBV29-1
j_gene: TRBJ1-1
len: 13
d_gene: NA
abundance: NA
CDR3aa: CSVDLPGVDEAFF
CDR3nt: TGCAGCGTTGATCTCCCGGGGGTCGATGAAGCTTTCTTT

v_gene: TRBV19
j_gene: TRBJ2-7
len: 16
d_gene: TRBD2
abundance: NA
CDR3aa: CASSPWGGKYSYEQYF
CDR3nt: TGTGCCAGTAGTCCGTGGGGAGGGAAGTACTCCTACGAGCAGTACTTC

v_gene: TRBV10-3
j_gene: TRBJ1-2
len: 14
d_gene: NA
abundance: NA
CDR3aa: CAISEGVKISGYTF
CDR3nt: TGTGCCATCAGTGAGGGAGTGAAGATTTCTGGCTACACCTTC

v_gene: TRBV7-2
j_gene: TRBJ1-6
len: 16
d_gene: TRBD1
abundance: NA
CDR3aa: CASSSHRQGNNSPLHF
CDR3nt: TGTGCCAGCAGTTCACACCGACAGGGCAATAATTCACCCCTCCACTTT

v_gene: TRBV30
j_gene: TRBJ2-7
len: 14
d_gene: TRBD1
abundance: NA
CDR3aa: CAWSRQGVGYEQYF
CDR3nt: TGTGCCTGGAGCCGACAGGGGGTCGGCTACGAGCAGTACTTC

v_gene: TRBV27
j_gene: TRBJ1-5
len: 13
d_gene: NA
abundance: NA
CDR3aa: CASSRQAIMPQHF
CDR3nt: TGTGCCAGCAGTCGACAGGCAATCATGCCCCAGCATTTT